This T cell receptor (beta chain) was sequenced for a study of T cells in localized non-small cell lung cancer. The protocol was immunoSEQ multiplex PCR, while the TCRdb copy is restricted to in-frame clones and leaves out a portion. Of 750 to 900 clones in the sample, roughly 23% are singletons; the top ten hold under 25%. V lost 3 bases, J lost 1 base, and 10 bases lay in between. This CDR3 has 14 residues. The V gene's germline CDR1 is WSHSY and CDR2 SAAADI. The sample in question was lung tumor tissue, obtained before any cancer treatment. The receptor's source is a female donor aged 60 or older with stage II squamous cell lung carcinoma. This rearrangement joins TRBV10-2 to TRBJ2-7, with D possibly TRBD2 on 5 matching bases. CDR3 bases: TGCGCCAGCAGTGAAGGCGGGCCTTCCTACGAGCAGTACTTC. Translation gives CASSEGGPSYEQYF.